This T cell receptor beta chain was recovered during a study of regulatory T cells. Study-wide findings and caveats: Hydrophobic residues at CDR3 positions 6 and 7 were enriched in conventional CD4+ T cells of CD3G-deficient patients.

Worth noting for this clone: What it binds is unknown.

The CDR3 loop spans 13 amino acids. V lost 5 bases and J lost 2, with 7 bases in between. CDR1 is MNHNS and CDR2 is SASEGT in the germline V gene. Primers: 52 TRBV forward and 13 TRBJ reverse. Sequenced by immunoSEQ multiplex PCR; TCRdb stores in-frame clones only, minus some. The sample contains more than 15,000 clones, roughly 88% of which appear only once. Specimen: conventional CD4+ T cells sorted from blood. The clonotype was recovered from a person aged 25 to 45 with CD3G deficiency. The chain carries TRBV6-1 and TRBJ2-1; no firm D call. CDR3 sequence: CASSPGPYNEQFF. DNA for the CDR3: TGTGCCAGCAGTCCGGGCCCCTACAATGAGCAGTTCTTC.